This passage covers 27 T cell receptor beta chains from one sample sequenced in a study of T cell responses to AZD1222 COVID-19 vaccine. The method was immunoSEQ multiplex PCR; TCRdb's version includes in-frame clones alone and lacks a portion of them. The sample lists roughly 150,000 clones; approximately 94% were seen once. Sequencing was performed on peripheral blood, taken 28 days after the second AZD1222 dose. The receptors here all came from an adult who received the AZD1222 COVID-19 vaccine.

CDR3 sequence reads: CASSPSTTGSVIQYF. As DNA, the CDR3 is TGTGCCAGCAGTCCCTCCACCACAGGGTCCGTGATTCAGTACTTC. This sequence joins TRBV2 and TRBJ2-4; possibly TRBD1 for D (6 bases). Trimming stripped 5 bases from V and 10 bases from J, with 21 bases between. The CDR3 has 15 residues. CDR1 and CDR2 (germline): SNHLY, FYNNEI.

The chain joins TRBV6-5 to TRBJ1-1; 8 bases agree with TRBD1. V gave up 2 bases and J gave up 1 base; unmatched junction bases: 3. Germline V gives CDR1 MNHEY, CDR2 SVGAGI. This CDR3 region has 15 residues. CDR3 bases: TGTGCCAGCAGTTACGACAGGGGAAAGAACACTGAAGCTTTCTTT. Protein sequence: CASSYDRGKNTEAFF.

The chain links TRBV6-4 to TRBJ2-3; 9 bases line up with TRBD1. The germline V gene encodes CDR1 MRHNA and CDR2 SNTAGT. The V gene end was trimmed by 2 bases and the J gene end by 3 bases; junction bases not matched to a gene: 3. The CDR3 is 15 amino acids. For the CDR3, the DNA is TGTGCCAGCAGTGACGAGGGACAGGGTACAGATACGCAGTATTTT. Translation: CASSDEGQGTDTQYF.

The chain recombines TRBV28 with TRBJ2-3, with D unclear. CDR3 length equals 12 residues. The V gene lost 8 bases and the J gene lost 1 base, with 7 bases spanning the gap. Germline assignment: CDR1 MDHEN and CDR2 SYDVKM. CDR3 in amino acids: CASRTGTDTQYF. The CDR3 DNA follows: TGTGCCAGCCGAACAGGCACAGATACGCAGTATTTT.

V gene TRBV5-8 combines with J gene TRBJ1-5, with 8 bases aligning to TRBD1. CDR3 length: 16 residues. V was clipped by 4 bases and J by 0 bases; unmatched bases: 6. Germline CDR1 is SGHTS and CDR2 is YDEGEE. Written as DNA, the CDR3 is TGTGCCAGCAGCGTGGGACAGGTTAATAGCAATCAGCCCCAGCATTTT. It is translated as CASSVGQVNSNQPQHF.

The rearrangement uses TRBV11-2 and TRBJ2-7; 11 nucleotides agree with TRBD2. V was pared by 5 bases and J by 5 bases, with 5 bases of the junction left unmatched. CDR3 length: 14 residues. Germline values: CDR1 SGHAT, CDR2 FQNNGV. The CDR3 loop is CASSLTSGSHEQYF. The CDR3 DNA is TGTGCCAGCAGCCTTACTAGCGGGAGTCACGAGCAGTACTTC.

Written as DNA, the CDR3 is TGTGCCAGCTCACCTGTTTCGGACCGAGCTAACTATGGCTACACCTTC. Protein product: CASSPVSDRANYGYTF. V is TRBV18 and J is TRBJ1-2; D unresolved. The CDR3 contains 16 residues. Deletions cut 3 bases from V and 0 bases from J, with 14 bases between. Germline V gene data show CDR1 as KGHSH and CDR2 as LQKENI. The full variable domain, completed using reference TRBV18 and TRBJ1-2, is NAGVMQNPRHLVRRRGQEARLRCSPMKGHSHVYWYRQLPEEGLKFMVYLQKENIIDESGMPKERFSAEFPKEGPSILRIQQVVRGDSAAYFCASSPVSDRANYGYTFGSGTRLTVV.

This chain connects TRBV9 to TRBJ2-1, with TRBD2 matching 13 bases. CDR1 SGDLS and CDR2 YYNGEE come from the germline V gene. Trimming took 3 bases from V and 4 from J; bases not matched to a gene: 19. The CDR3 is 21 amino acids. DNA of the CDR3: TGTGCCAGCAGCGCCCCTGACAGGAGATGGACTAGCGGGAGAAAATACAATGAGCAGTTCTTC. Translated, it gives CASSAPDRRWTSGRKYNEQFF.

For the CDR3, the DNA is TGTGCCAGCAGCTGGGACACAAGCTACACTGAAGCTTTCTTT. Translation gives CASSWDTSYTEAFF. This rearrangement joins TRBV7-9 to TRBJ1-1, with D maybe TRBD1 (6 bases). Germline V lookup: CDR1 SEHNR, CDR2 FQNEAQ (reference sequence). Between the trimmed V and J ends, which lost 4 bases and 3 bases, there was a span of 12 bases. The CDR3 runs to 14 residues.

Regarding this clone: One end of the junction fails to match germline, which may point to a read error. The chain has TRBV7-3 and TRBJ1-1; D is uncertain. The CDR3 spans 13 residues. Germline CDR1 SGHTA, CDR2 FQGTGA. The CDR3: CASSVTVKTEAFF. The DNA for the CDR3 is TGTGCCAGCAGCGTGACCGTGAAAACTGAAGCTTTCTTT.

The chain combines TRBV3-1 (or the pseudogene TRBV3-2) with TRBJ2-1; D is unclear. CDR1 LGHDT and CDR2 YNNKEL come from the germline V gene (reference sequence). The CDR3 is 14 residues long. Trimming took 1 base from V and 6 from J, leaving 10 bases between them. The chain's CDR3 is CASSQGWAPNEQFF. The CDR3 DNA is TGTGCCAGCAGCCAAGGATGGGCTCCCAATGAGCAGTTCTTC.

The chain couples TRBV18 to TRBJ1-1; a possible D gene is TRBD1 (6 bases). CDR3 length: 15 amino acids. CDR1 is KGHSH and CDR2 is LQKENI in the germline V gene. Trimming took 2 bases from V and 5 from J, leaving 15 bases between them. CDR3 DNA: TGTGCCAGCTCACCAGACACAGGGATAAGGACTGAAGCTTTCTTT. Its protein product is CASSPDTGIRTEAFF.

This sequence joins TRBV5-8 and TRBJ1-4, with TRBD1 matching 7 bases. Germline V gene data show CDR1 as SGHTS and CDR2 as YDEGEE. With V trimmed by 4 bases and J by 3 bases, 9 bases remained unmatched. The CDR3 is 16 amino acids. This CDR3 is CASSPRTTGPNEKLFF. The CDR3 nucleotides read TGTGCCAGCAGCCCTAGAACGACAGGGCCTAATGAAAAACTGTTTTTT.

The chain is built from TRBV27 and TRBJ2-3; possible D gene TRBD1, 7 bases. This CDR3 contains 15 residues. Germline V gene data show CDR1 as MNHEY and CDR2 as SMNVEV (reference sequence). V was clipped by 5 bases and J by 5 bases, with 17 bases between them. CDR3 sequence reads: CASSRQGGTGDTQYF. The CDR3 DNA follows: TGTGCCAGCAGTAGACAGGGAGGTACCGGAGATACGCAGTATTTT.

The J gene is TRBJ2-6, the V gene TRBV2; D perhaps matches TRBD2 (5 bases). Deletions cut 4 bases from V and 2 bases from J, with 12 bases between. Per germline, CDR1 SNHLY and CDR2 FYNNEI. CDR3 size: 16 residues. The CDR3 here is CASSVGDGTGANVLTF. The CDR3 nucleotides are TGTGCCAGCAGTGTCGGGGATGGGACTGGGGCCAACGTCCTGACTTTC.

The V and J genes are TRBV7-2 and TRBJ1-1, with D uncertain. The CDR3 sequence is 13 residues long. The germline CDR1 and CDR2 sequences are SGHTA and FQGNSA. The V gene lost 6 bases and the J gene lost 1 base, with 9 bases spanning the gap. CDR3 protein: CASRTTKNTEAFF. CDR3 nucleotides: TGTGCCAGCAGGACCACCAAGAACACTGAAGCTTTCTTT.

The chain uses TRBV7-2 and TRBJ1-1, with 8 bases matching TRBD1. CDR3 size: 14 residues. Per the germline V gene, CDR1 is SGHTA and CDR2 is FQGNSA. After removal of 3 bases from V and 4 bases from J, the junction contained 4 bases not matched to a gene. The CDR3 here is CASSFRGLATEAFF. In nucleotides, the CDR3 is TGTGCCAGCAGCTTCAGGGGGCTGGCCACTGAAGCTTTCTTT.

The chain recombines TRBV4-1 with TRBJ2-1; 15 bases map to TRBD2. The junction had 1 base not matched to a gene; V was cut back by 2 bases and J by 2 bases. Germline CDR1 is MGHRA and CDR2 is YSYEKL. CDR3 length equals 17 residues. The DNA for the CDR3 is TGCGCCAGCAGCCAAAGGACTAGCGGGAGGGCCTACAATGAGCAGTTCTTC. Translation gives CASSQRTSGRAYNEQFF.

V is TRBV5-8 and J is TRBJ2-5; TRBD1 matches 7 bases. There are 14 residues in the CDR3. Germline lookup yields CDR1 SGHTS and CDR2 YDEGEE. V lost 3 bases, J lost 4 bases, and 6 bases stayed unmatched. DNA for the CDR3: TGTGCCAGCAGCTCCGGGACAGCGATAGAGACCCAGTACTTC. This codes for CASSSGTAIETQYF.

The gene calls are TRBV6-2 or TRBV6-3 and TRBJ2-3; D is unresolved. Germline V gene lookup returns CDR1 MNHEY and CDR2 SVGEGT. Trimming shortened V by 5 bases and J by 2 bases, and 11 bases separated the two germline ends. The CDR3 totals 14 residues. The CDR3 DNA is TGTGCCAGCAGTCGAAATGAGATCACAGATACGCAGTATTTT. Its translation: CASSRNEITDTQYF.

The chain is built from TRBV27 and TRBJ1-5; D unresolved. The CDR3 runs 12 residues. The germline V gene encodes CDR1 MNHEY and CDR2 SMNVEV (reference sequence). Trimming took off 8 bases at V and 4 bases at J, with 9 bases between the two ends. The CDR3 region has the DNA TGTGCCAGCGGCCACCGGAATCAGCCCCAGCATTTT. Translation gives CASGHRNQPQHF.

The chain uses TRBV6-6 and TRBJ2-1, with D possibly TRBD2 on 5 matching bases. V was cut by 10 bases and J by 5 bases, with 12 bases left in between. Germline values: CDR1 MNHNY, CDR2 SVGAGI (reference sequence). The CDR3 contains 12 residues. The CDR3 is CATRTGDNEQFF. The CDR3 DNA reads as TGTGCCACCAGGACTGGCGACAATGAGCAGTTCTTC.

The rearrangement uses TRBV18 and TRBJ1-2, with D possibly matching TRBD1 (5 bases). Trimming shortened V by 2 bases and J by 5 bases, and 24 bases separated the two germline ends. This CDR3 region has 18 residues. Germline CDR1 KGHSH, CDR2 LQKENI. The CDR3 sequence is CASSPSPAGKALLYGYTF. In DNA, the CDR3 is TGTGCCAGCTCACCAAGCCCCGCAGGGAAGGCCCTGCTGTATGGCTACACCTTC.

V is TRBV4-2 and J is TRBJ2-7; D could derive from TRBD1 or TRBD2 (5 bases each). This CDR3 has 13 amino acids. V was cut by 6 bases and J by 3 bases, with 12 bases left in between. The germline gives CDR1 LGHNA, CDR2 YNFKEQ. Written as DNA, the CDR3 is TGTGCCAGCAGTCGGGACCCCAACTACGAGCAGTACTTC. Protein: CASSRDPNYEQYF.

This chain joins TRBV2 and TRBJ2-2; D uncertain. Per the germline V gene, CDR1 is SNHLY and CDR2 is FYNNEI. The CDR3 runs to 11 residues. V lost 6 bases and J lost 7, with 6 bases in between. The CDR3, as DNA: TGTGCCAGCAGGAGATACGGGGAGCTGTTTTTT. This sequence encodes CASRRYGELFF.

This clone was observed a handful of times. CDR3 region: CASSEAQHYEQYF. DNA of the CDR3: TGTGCCAGCAGTGAAGCTCAGCACTACGAGCAGTACTTC. The rearrangement links TRBV6-1 to TRBJ2-7; D remains unclear. V shed 0 bases and J shed 3 bases, with 6 bases lying between them. The CDR3 has 13 residues. Looked up from germline, CDR1 is MNHNS and CDR2 is SASEGT.

The chain employs TRBV7-3 and TRBJ2-1, with D perhaps being TRBD1 or TRBD2 (5 bases each). From germline, CDR1 is SGHTA and CDR2 FQGTGA. V lost 4 bases to trimming and J lost 7 bases, with 14 bases between them. The CDR3 consists of 14 residues. CDR3 sequence reads: CASSSLGASNEQFF. The CDR3 DNA is TGTGCCAGCAGCTCCCTCGGGGCCTCAAATGAGCAGTTCTTC.